A selection of T cell receptor beta chains follows, all from one sample in a study of cytomegalovirus exposure and HLA in healthy donors. Profiled with immunoSEQ multiplex PCR; TCRdb holds only in-frame clones, not every one. The sample consists of 200,000 to 250,000 clones, more than 85% of them appearing once. Sequencing was performed on PBMCs. The receptors shown here come from a woman under 30 in good health and CMV-seronegative. The CDR3 runs from the conserved cysteine through the conserved F or W. D genes are given only for firm matches. Not every row has a clone size; where given, it reads once, few, many or a size class.

d_call cdr3_length j_call clone_size v_call cdr3_aa cdr3_nt
NA 17 TRBJ1-3 NA TRBV11-3 CASSKDQGPASGNTIYF TGTGCCAGCAGCAAAGATCAGGGGCCCGCTTCTGGAAACACCATATATTTT
TRBD2 16 TRBJ2-1 once TRBV5-1 CASSPTAGGAGFEQFF TGCGCCAGCAGCCCGACCGCGGGGGGGGCCGGATTTGAGCAGTTCTTC
TRBD1 14 TRBJ2-5 NA TRBV5-1 CASSLAGQGETQYF TGCGCCAGCAGCTTGGCTGGACAGGGTGAGACCCAGTACTTC
NA 15 TRBJ2-1 NA TRBV6-6 CASSYDGGPGNEQFF TGTGCCAGCAGTTATGATGGAGGGCCGGGCAATGAGCAGTTCTTC
TRBD1 13 TRBJ1-1 NA TRBV15 CATAGGRNTEAFF TGTGCCACCGCAGGGGGGCGAAACACTGAAGCTTTCTTT
TRBD1 16 TRBJ1-1 NA TRBV5-4 CASSSRTGAINTEAFF TGTGCCAGCAGCTCCCGGACAGGGGCAATCAACACTGAAGCTTTCTTT
NA 14 TRBJ2-7 NA TRBV5-1 CASSLEGDSYEQYF TGCGCCAGCAGCTTGGAGGGGGATTCCTACGAGCAGTACTTC
NA 14 TRBJ1-1 NA TRBV9 CASSVGARNTEAFF TGTGCCAGCAGCGTAGGAGCGCGTAACACTGAAGCTTTCTTT
TRBD2 14 TRBJ2-7 NA TRBV18 CASSSAGVSYEQYF TGTGCCAGCTCATCCGCGGGGGTATCCTACGAGCAGTACTTC
NA 17 TRBJ1-2 once TRBV11-2 CASSSTRIGQLNYGYTF TGTGCCAGCAGCTCAACGAGAATCGGACAGCTTAACTATGGCTACACCTTC
TRBD1 16 TRBJ1-4 NA TRBV18 CASSLPGQGTNEKLFF TGTGCCAGCTCACTGCCGGGACAGGGGACTAATGAAAAACTGTTTTTT
TRBD1 16 TRBJ1-2 NA TRBV7-2 CASSYWTGRDLDGYTF TGTGCCAGCAGCTACTGGACAGGGAGGGATTTGGATGGCTACACCTTC
TRBD1 14 TRBJ1-4 NA TRBV2 CASRGTVVNEKLFF TGTGCCAGCCGTGGGACAGTTGTTAATGAAAAACTGTTTTTT
TRBD2 15 TRBJ2-7 NA TRBV13 CASSFTSAGGTEQYF TGTGCCAGCAGCTTTACGTCAGCGGGAGGGACGGAGCAGTACTTC
TRBD2 16 TRBJ2-1 once TRBV9 CASSVDPAGGLNEQFF TGTGCCAGCAGCGTAGATCCAGCGGGGGGACTCAATGAGCAGTTCTTC
TRBD1 18 TRBJ1-6 few TRBV4-3 CASSQVLGLGDSSSPLHF TGCGCCAGCAGCCAAGTGTTGGGGTTGGGGGACAGTTCTTCACCCCTCCACTTT
NA 13 TRBJ2-3 NA TRBV7-3 CASSPRTGTEQYF TGTGCCAGCAGCCCGAGGACCGGGACTGAGCAGTATTTT
NA 16 TRBJ1-2 NA TRBV6-5 CASSYLAGRVDYGYTF TGTGCCAGCAGTTACCTGGCAGGGCGTGTCGACTATGGCTACACCTTC
TRBD1 15 TRBJ2-7 once TRBV5-1 CASSSIRTGAYEQYF TGCGCCAGCAGTTCCATCCGGACAGGGGCCTACGAGCAGTACTTC
TRBD2 15 TRBJ2-5 NA TRBV5-8 CASSQGLAGRETQYF TGTGCCAGCAGTCAAGGACTAGCGGGGCGAGAGACCCAGTACTTC
TRBD1 14 TRBJ1-2 NA TRBV7-9 CASSSTWDRDGYTF TGTGCCAGCAGCTCGACATGGGACAGAGATGGCTACACCTTC
NA 15 TRBJ2-7 NA TRBV9 CASSLQGSQSYEQYF TGTGCCAGCAGTCTTCAGGGATCCCAATCCTACGAGCAGTACTTC